This is a list of T cell receptor beta chains from one sample in a study of early T cells in non-severe SARS-CoV-2 infection. MiXCR, applied by TCRdb to the 5' RACE reads, yields one record per CDR3 protein. The sample holds 85,000 to 120,000 distinct CDR3 sequences, about 12% seen once. The sequencing input was whole blood. Receptors originate from an adult who was a healthcare worker with PCR-confirmed SARS-CoV-2 infection or an uninfected control (not recorded which). Both conserved end residues are part of each CDR3. Fields, in order: clone size, D gene, J gene, V gene, CDR3 DNA, CDR3 protein. A D gene is named only where the DNA matches it firmly. Clone size is shown for a subset of rows, as once, few, many or a class of expanded clone.

>few|TRBD2|TRBJ2-7|TRBV5-6
TGTGCCAGCAGCTTGAAGGTGACTAGCGGGAGCTCCTACGAGCAGTACTTC
CASSLKVTSGSSYEQYF
>few|TRBD2|TRBJ2-5|TRBV15
TGTGCCACCAGCAGGGGGGCGGGAGGCCAAGAGACCCAGTACTTC
CATSRGAGGQETQYF
>few|TRBD1|TRBJ2-7|TRBV7-9
TGTGCCAGCAGCTTAGGAAGGACAGGGGATGAGGACGAGCAGTACTTC
CASSLGRTGDEDEQYF
>many|TRBD1|TRBJ1-1|TRBV7-9
TGTGCCAGCAGCTTAGCAACCCTGGGGGGACAGGGGGACACTGAAGCTTTCTTT
CASSLATLGGQGDTEAFF
>many|NA|TRBJ2-5|TRBV5-1
TGCGCCAGCAGCAGGGACAAGGGGGAGACCCAGTACTTC
CASSRDKGETQYF
>few|NA|TRBJ2-7|TRBV20-1
TGCAGTGCTAGCGGTCGCGAGCAGTACTTC
CSASGREQYF
>many|NA|TRBJ2-3|TRBV2
TGTGCCAGCAGTGAGGGCCTAGTTACAGATACGCAGTATTTT
CASSEGLVTDTQYF
>many|NA|TRBJ1-6|TRBV27
TGTGCCAGCAGTTCTCAGGGGAAGGGCTATAATTCACCCCTCCACTTT
CASSSQGKGYNSPLHF
>few|TRBD1|TRBJ2-5|TRBV5-1
TGCGCCAGCAATCTTTGGGGACAGGGCCAAGAGACCCAGTACTTC
CASNLWGQGQETQYF
>many|TRBD2|TRBJ2-7|TRBV3-1
TGTGCCAGCAGCCGGGGGAGCGGGAGGGCCCCCTACGAGCAGTACTTC
CASSRGSGRAPYEQYF
>NA|NA|TRBJ2-3|TRBV6-2/TRBV6-3
TGTGCCAGCAGTTACCGGTCTGATACGCAGTATTTT
CASSYRSDTQYF
>few|NA|TRBJ1-2|TRBV10-1
TGCGCCAGCAGTGAGGACGGGAACTATGGCTACACCTTC
CASSEDGNYGYTF